This T cell receptor beta chain was sequenced during a study of identical twins (dated by TCRdb to 2016 to 2018). About the study as a whole: The study deep-sequenced TCR alpha and beta repertoires from monozygotic twins, unrelated adults of various ages and cord blood to test whether fetal clonotypes persist. Replicate twin experiments were performed at different times using different library preparation protocols to rule out contamination. Study-wide findings and limitations: In beta out-of-frame sequences, excess twin sharing was weaker, because having fewer shared sequences lowered the signal-to-noise ratio. Abundant cord blood beta clonotypes had fewer insertions, young adult naive repertoires showed a similar but weaker trend, and memory repertoires showed no such trend. Compared with coincidental sharing between unrelated individuals, out-of-frame TCR alpha sequences shared between twins showed an excess of sequences with low generation probability. Zero-insertion analyses could be partly confounded by invariant T cells such as MAIT and iNKT, though diverse VJ usage argued against such confounding for most clonotypes. Recombination models systematically underestimated out-of-frame TCR alpha sharing in monozygotic twins but agreed with sharing between unrelated individuals. Because the same donors could not be followed over many years, the conclusions depended on cross-sectional statistical analysis.

Every donor was a healthy Caucasian. Miltenyi CD45RO+ enrichment and human naive T-cell isolation kits were used to isolate memory (CD45RO+) and naive T cells from PBMC. The library was obtained by 5' RACE. The sequencing machine was an Illumina HiSeq 2000. Template switching introduced a universal primer binding site; the final cDNA contained a unique molecular identifier, enabling accurate counting of TCR cDNA molecules. Specific primers in the conserved constant-segment region were used to synthesize first-strand cDNA for TCR alpha and beta chains. To control for contamination, each cDNA library was double barcoded with a SMART-Mk sample barcode plus Illumina barcodes. TruSeq adapter sequences along with Illumina sample barcodes were introduced in two successive PCR steps. The TCR alpha and beta cDNA libraries were sequenced on the Illumina HiSeq platform using custom primers. The original pipeline was this. MiGEC was used to process raw reads and extract unique molecular identifiers, and MiXCR was used to find CDR3 positions. For each individual, recombination models were inferred using an EM algorithm with the repgenHMM and IGoR tools. Shared clonotypes were analyzed with the tcR package in R, and sharing was normalized by the product of cloneset sizes. Out-of-frame nonproductive sequences were analyzed to study raw recombination free of thymic and clonal selection effects. TCRdb's own reprocessing of the public reads used fastp at Q25 and MiXCR and kept productive beta chains. For every CDR3 protein sequence, its rows merge into one entry that carries the most common genes and DNA. TCRdb's processing, not the study's, gives the V and J calls here. The sample records around 220,000 distinct CDR3 sequences, about 14% of which are singletons. The top ten clones comprise 7% to 9% of the sample.

Trimming takes 5 bases from V and 0 bases from J, and the germline ends sit 10 bases apart. Taken from cysteine to phenylalanine, the CDR3 has 14 residues. CDR3 DNA only is kept here, 42 bases in frame from base 1. The germline V gene sets CDR1 to SGHTA and CDR2 to FQGNSA. This clonotype was found a few times. Its antigen specificity is not known. Base-call qualities are not available, and no considerably larger clone is one nucleotide away. This TCR came from a woman in her late teens or twenties in good health. Material: memory (CD45RO+) T cells sorted from blood. The label giving this sample's cell subset or site can be read as: CD45RO+ enriched T cells. Recombination connected TRBV7-2 to TRBJ1-2; no D gene is confidently identified. The CDR3 sequence is CASSPGSPNYGYTF. The DNA sequence is as follows: TGTGCCAGCAGCCCGGGCAGTCCTAACTATGGCTACACCTTC.